One sample yielded the 14 T cell receptor beta chains listed below, sequenced in a study of T cells in Graves' hyperthyroidism and ophthalmopathy. Researchers took RNA transcripts and amplified the TCR beta CDR3 regions from them. An initial round of RT-PCR targeting the TCR CDR3 relied on the HTBI primer set. TCRdb re-called the multiplex PCR reads with MiXCR, one entry per CDR3 protein. The table has 500,000 to 600,000 distinct CDR3 sequences, around 42% seen once. Sequencing used peripheral blood or thyroid tissue (not recorded which). These receptors were obtained from an adult woman with Graves' disease, either hyperthyroidism or ophthalmopathy (not recorded which).

This clonotype was observed many times. The gene calls are TRBV5-1 and TRBJ1-1; the D is unclear. This CDR3 is 13 amino acids long. The V gene lost 2 bases and the J gene lost 1 base, with 6 bases spanning the gap. Germline CDR1 and CDR2: SGHRS and YFSETQ. The CDR3 loop is CASSFMENTEAFF. In DNA form, the CDR3 reads TGCGCCAGCAGCTTCATGGAGAACACTGAAGCTTTCTTT.

This CDR3 is CASSTGTENNQPQHF. The CDR3 DNA follows: TGTGCCAGCAGTACCGGGACAGAAAACAATCAGCCCCAGCATTTT. The chain couples TRBV6-5 to TRBJ1-5, with 7 positions matching TRBD1. Per germline, CDR1 MNHEY and CDR2 SVGAGI. This CDR3 region has 15 residues. J was trimmed by 3 bases and V by 5 bases; bases with no gene match: 7.

The gene calls are TRBV7-8 and TRBJ2-4, with 9 bases identical to TRBD1. The germline V gene encodes CDR1 SGHVS and CDR2 FQNEAQ. The CDR3 covers 14 residues. Germline trimming cut 5 bases from V and 3 bases from J; bases unmatched to any gene: 2. CDR3 residues: CASSRTGVKNIQYF. DNA of the CDR3: TGTGCCAGCAGCAGGACAGGGGTCAAAAACATTCAGTACTTC.

The V call is TRBV6-5, the J call TRBJ1-5; D remains ambiguous. Trimming removed 2 bases from V and 9 bases from J, with 11 bases in between. The V gene's germline CDR1 is MNHEY and CDR2 SVGAGI. CDR3 size: 13 residues. The CDR3 nucleotides read TGTGCCAGCAGTTACGGGCAGCAGGTGCCCCAGCATTTT. Encoded protein: CASSYGQQVPQHF.

Details on this clonotype: Because the CDR3 is missing its conserved closing phenylalanine or tryptophan, this is likely a read error. The limits of the CDR3 on the DNA are not certain, so only TCRdb's listed CDR3 is given. V is TRBV7-2 and J is TRBJ1-1; the table calls TRBD1, which could not be checked here. CDR1 is SGHTA and CDR2 is FQGNSA in the germline V gene. The CDR3 is 12 residues long, counting both termini. The CDR3 sequence: CASSLFDWGPEE.

This rearrangement joins TRBV28 to TRBJ2-5, with D perhaps TRBD2 (6 bases). The germline CDR1 and CDR2 sequences are MDHEN and SYDVKM. The CDR3 consists of 14 residues. Deletions cut 5 bases from V and 5 bases from J, with 15 bases between. The CDR3 nucleotides read TGTGCCAGCAGTCCCACTCCAGGGAGGGAGACCCAGTACTTC. Amino acids: CASSPTPGRETQYF.

This clonotype has a handful of counts. One base away lies a much larger clone, so this may be a sequencing read error. The chain recombines TRBV2 with TRBJ1-5, with TRBD1 matching over 11 bases. V was clipped by 7 bases and J by 7 bases; unmatched bases: 3. The germline V gene has CDR1 SNHLY and CDR2 FYNNEI. CDR3 length: 13 amino acids. The CDR3 region has the DNA TGTGCCAGCAACGGACAGGGGGCCCAGCCCCAGCATTTT. Translating it yields CASNGQGAQPQHF.

On this clonotype: Its ends do not fully match the called genes, so a read error is possible. The chain is built from TRBV7-9 and TRBJ1-2, with D uncertain. This CDR3 contains 10 residues. Germline CDR1 and CDR2: SEHNR and FQNEAQ (reference sequence). This CDR3 reads CASSYDRRAF. CDR3 coding DNA: TGCGCCAGCAGCTATGACCGGCGAGCCTTC.

As concerns this clonotype: A read error may produce the germline difference seen at one junction end. V gene TRBV10-2 combines with J gene TRBJ2-2; TRBD2 is a possible D gene (5 bases). Germline V gives CDR1 WSHSY, CDR2 SAAADI. The CDR3 length is 13 residues. The CDR3 loop reads CTSSDGVDGELFF. The DNA of the CDR3 is TGCACCAGCAGTGACGGGGTGGACGGGGAGCTGTTTTTT.

This clonotype was seen many times. The rearrangement uses TRBV7-2 and TRBJ1-1; 8 bases match TRBD1. The J segment lost 4 bases and the V segment lost 5 bases, leaving 9 bases of the junction unmatched. Germline V gives CDR1 SGHTA, CDR2 FQGNSA. There are 15 residues in the CDR3. CDR3 coding DNA: TGTGCCAGCAGCCCAAGCAGGGGGCTGATCACTGAAGCTTTCTTT. Translated: CASSPSRGLITEAFF.

This clonotype was found many times. The chain has TRBV20-1 and TRBJ1-1; no definite D call. This CDR3 contains 14 residues. In germline, CDR1 is DFQATT, CDR2 SNEGSKA (reference sequence). Trimming left V 1 base short and J 3 bases short, with 12 bases between. CDR3 loop: CSARAPGHHTEAFF. The CDR3 DNA reads TGCAGTGCTAGAGCCCCTGGGCATCACACTGAAGCTTTCTTT.

This clonotype has a count of ten or more. The V gene is TRBV6-1, the J gene TRBJ2-2, with D hard to call. Deletions cut 2 bases from V and 7 bases from J, with 8 bases between. Germline V gene sequence: CDR1 MNHNS, CDR2 SASEGT. CDR3 size: 13 residues. The CDR3 spells CASSERVRGELFF. For the CDR3, the DNA is TGTGCCAGCAGTGAACGGGTTCGCGGGGAGCTGTTTTTT.

This clonotype was seen a few times. Since no conserved phenylalanine or tryptophan closes the CDR3, a read error is the likely cause. The DNA is omitted, as the CDR3 cannot be located on it reliably, and the CDR3 follows TCRdb's listing. V usage is TRBV7-9 and J usage is TRBJ1-6. Germline V gene lookup returns CDR1 SEHNR and CDR2 FQNEAQ (reference sequence). The CDR3 is 8 residues long, counting both termini. This CDR3 reads CASSPRNS.

The chain is built from TRBV9 and TRBJ2-3, with D uncertain. Germline CDR1 reads SGDLS; CDR2 reads YYNGEE. CDR3 length equals 15 residues. Trimming removed 4 bases from V and 6 bases from J, with 18 bases in between. The CDR3 DNA reads as TGTGCCAGCAGCATCGCGCCCCTCAGGTTGGATACGCAGTATTTT. It specifies CASSIAPLRLDTQYF.